Each of the 26 T cell receptor beta chains below was sequenced from the same sample in a study of blood T cell repertoires in COVID-19. TCRdb's copy holds only in-frame clones and misses some; the assay was immunoSEQ multiplex PCR. This table holds more than 200,000 clones, more than 80% found once. Sample: PBMCs or T cells enriched from blood (not recorded which). The receptors shown here come from a man in his fifties or sixties who had recovered from COVID-19.

This chain uses TRBV5-1 with TRBJ2-3; D is possibly TRBD2 (6 bases). V lost 5 bases, J lost 1 base, and 11 bases lay in between. Germline CDR1 SGHRS, CDR2 YFSETQ. This CDR3 has 14 amino acids. The CDR3 DNA follows: TGCGCCAGCAGAGAAGGAGGGGGCACAGATACGCAGTATTTT. Protein product: CASREGGGTDTQYF.

The CDR3 region has the DNA TGTGCCAGCAGCCGACGACAGGGGAACACTGAAGCTTTCTTT. Amino acid sequence: CASSRRQGNTEAFF. The J gene is TRBJ1-1, the V gene TRBV3-1 (or the pseudogene TRBV3-2); 7 bases map to TRBD1. Germline V gene data show CDR1 as LGHDT and CDR2 as YNNKEL (reference sequence). V lost 4 bases and J lost 1; bases outside the gene matches: 3. CDR3 size: 14 residues.

J is TRBJ1-5 and V is TRBV4-1; the D is unclear. This CDR3 comprises 16 residues. Germline CDR1 and CDR2: MGHRA and YSYEKL. Trimming shortened V by 0 bases and J by 2 bases, and 11 bases separated the two germline ends. Written as DNA, the CDR3 is TGCGCCAGCAGCCAAGATTACAGATTCGGCAATCAGCCCCAGCATTTT. Translation: CASSQDYRFGNQPQHF.

This chain connects TRBV4-2 to TRBJ1-1, with 7 bases that match TRBD1. Germline trimming cut 0 bases from V and 1 base from J; bases unmatched to any gene: 2. Germline V CDR1 and CDR2: LGHNA, YNFKEQ. The CDR3 extends over 15 amino acids. CDR3 loop: CASSQDRQGNTEAFF. CDR3 nucleotides: TGTGCCAGCAGCCAAGACCGACAGGGGAACACTGAAGCTTTCTTT.

This clone was recorded a few times. This rearrangement joins TRBV19 to TRBJ2-2, with 10 bases matching TRBD1. V lost 4 bases to trimming and J lost 3 bases; unmatched junction nucleotides: 5. Per the germline V gene, CDR1 is LNHDA and CDR2 is SQIVND (reference sequence). The CDR3 totals 16 residues. Here the CDR3 DNA reads TGTGCCAGTAGTAAAGGGACAGGGGCTTACACCGGGGAGCTGTTTTTT. Protein: CASSKGTGAYTGELFF.

The chain employs TRBV7-9 and TRBJ2-7; 8 bases agree with TRBD1. V lost 5 bases and J lost 2; bases outside the gene matches: 8. This CDR3 contains 15 residues. Germline CDR1 and CDR2: SEHNR and FQNEAQ (reference sequence). The CDR3 region is CASSLGQVSPYEQYF. For the CDR3, the DNA is TGTGCCAGCAGCCTGGGACAGGTTAGTCCCTACGAGCAGTACTTC.

This clone occurred a few times. V and J are TRBV5-1 and TRBJ1-1, with D possibly TRBD1 on 5 matching bases. This CDR3 has 13 amino acids. CDR1 is SGHRS and CDR2 is YFSETQ in the germline V gene. Trimming took off 2 bases at V and 5 bases at J, with 10 bases between the two ends. CDR3 bases: TGCGCCAGCAGCTTTGAGGGGAGGACTGAAGCTTTCTTT. As protein: CASSFEGRTEAFF.

The chain joins TRBV5-1 to TRBJ2-5; TRBD1 might be the D (5 bases). This CDR3 spans 15 amino acids. Germline CDR1 and CDR2: SGHRS and YFSETQ. V lost 2 bases to trimming and J lost 2 bases, with 13 bases between them. The CDR3 protein is CASSLDSLKQETQYF. The CDR3 bases are TGCGCCAGCAGCTTAGACAGCCTCAAGCAAGAGACCCAGTACTTC.

This chain links TRBV30 with TRBJ1-5; weak D call: TRBD1 (5 bases). Trimming left V 6 bases short and J 3 bases short, with 12 bases between. Germline CDR1 is GTSNPN and CDR2 is SVGIG (reference sequence). The CDR3 loop spans 13 amino acids. Written as DNA, the CDR3 is TGTGCCTGCAGCGGGGGATACAATCAGCCCCAGCATTTT. Residues: CACSGGYNQPQHF.

This sequence joins TRBV7-9 and TRBJ1-1; 11 bases align to TRBD1. Germline lookup yields CDR1 SEHNR and CDR2 FQNEAQ (reference sequence). The CDR3 is 18 residues long. Trimming at V came to 5 bases and at J to 2 bases, leaving 13 bases not matched to a gene. CDR3 sequence reads: CASSGRDRGYSVNTEAFF. In DNA form, the CDR3 reads TGTGCCAGCAGCGGCCGGGACAGGGGGTATTCGGTCAACACTGAAGCTTTCTTT.

The gene calls are TRBV3-1 (or the pseudogene TRBV3-2) and TRBJ2-1, with no clear D. The CDR3 has 15 residues. Trimming took off 4 bases at V and 0 bases at J, with 10 bases between the two ends. Germline lookup yields CDR1 LGHDT and CDR2 YNNKEL (reference sequence). As DNA, the CDR3 is TGTGCCAGCAGCCCCGACATTAGCTCCTACAATGAGCAGTTCTTC. Amino acids: CASSPDISSYNEQFF.

The chain uses TRBV28 and TRBJ1-4; 8 bases line up with TRBD1. There are 16 residues in the CDR3. Germline V gives CDR1 MDHEN, CDR2 SYDVKM. Unmatched junction bases numbered 4, after V lost 1 base and J lost 3 bases. The CDR3 loop reads CASSLSWTGSNEKLFF. CDR3 nucleotides: TGTGCCAGCAGTTTATCTTGGACAGGGTCTAATGAAAAACTGTTTTTT.

This clone was picked up one time. This chain connects TRBV7-9 to TRBJ1-1, with D possibly TRBD1 on 5 matching bases. Trimming removed 1 base at V and 3 bases at J, with 9 bases between. Looked up from germline, CDR1 is SEHNR and CDR2 is FQNEAQ (reference sequence). The CDR3 runs 14 residues. CDR3 nucleotides: TGTGCCAGCAGCTTAGGAGCGGGGGACACTGAAGCTTTCTTT. Encoded protein: CASSLGAGDTEAFF.

The chain recombines TRBV5-1 with TRBJ1-4; D gene uncertain. CDR3 length: 14 amino acids. Trimming took 5 bases from V and 0 from J, leaving 8 bases between them. The V gene's germline CDR1 is SGHRS and CDR2 YFSETQ. The CDR3 is CASSVSATNEKLFF. The CDR3 nucleotides are TGCGCCAGCAGTGTTAGTGCAACTAATGAAAAACTGTTTTTT.

This chain links TRBV19 with TRBJ2-2, with D possibly matching TRBD1 (6 bases). V shed 7 bases and J shed 6 bases, with 15 bases lying between them. CDR1 LNHDA and CDR2 SQIVND come from the germline V gene (reference sequence). The CDR3 has 14 amino acids. In DNA, the CDR3 is TGTGCCAGTACCCAACAGGGCTCGGCCGGGGAGCTGTTTTTT. It encodes CASTQQGSAGELFF.

This clone was seen only once. The rearrangement links TRBV19 to TRBJ1-6, with a weak D call TRBD1 (5 bases). Germline lookup yields CDR1 LNHDA and CDR2 SQIVND (reference sequence). The CDR3 covers 15 residues. Between the trimmed V and J ends, which lost 6 bases and 1 base, there was a span of 10 bases. As DNA, the CDR3 is TGTGCCAGTAGAACTCAGGGATCCTATAATTCACCCCTCCACTTT. Amino acids: CASRTQGSYNSPLHF.

The table lists this clone with a few counts. J is TRBJ2-7 and V is TRBV2; TRBD1 might be the D (6 bases). The CDR3 runs 13 residues. Looked up from germline, CDR1 is SNHLY and CDR2 is FYNNEI. V gave up 0 bases and J gave up 8 bases, with 11 bases separating them. The CDR3: CASSEASRGQQYF. The CDR3 region has the DNA TGTGCCAGCAGTGAAGCGTCCAGGGGCCAGCAGTACTTC.

V gene TRBV12-5 combines with J gene TRBJ1-2; D gene uncertain. Trimming stripped 0 bases from V and 0 bases from J, with 8 bases between. This CDR3 has 15 amino acids. Germline V gene data show CDR1 as LGHNT and CDR2 as FRNRAP. CDR3 nucleotides: TGTGCTAGTGGTTTGGTACTCGGGGCTAACTATGGCTACACCTTC. It encodes CASGLVLGANYGYTF.

The CDR3 is CASSLSPANTGELFF. CDR3 nucleotides: TGTGCCAGCAGCTTGTCCCCCGCGAACACCGGGGAGCTGTTTTTT. The chain joins TRBV11-2 to TRBJ2-2, with D hard to call. Trimming left V 3 bases short and J 0 bases short, with 8 bases between. This CDR3 region has 15 residues. Germline V gene sequence: CDR1 SGHAT, CDR2 FQNNGV. The full variable domain, rest sourced from reference TRBV11-2 and TRBJ2-2, is EAGVAQSPRYKIIEKRQSVAFWCNPISGHATLYWYQQILGQGPKLLIQFQNNGVVDDSQLPKDRFSAERLKGVDSTLKIQPAKLEDSAVYLCASSLSPANTGELFFGEGSRLTVL.

The J gene is TRBJ1-4, the V gene TRBV7-2; TRBD1 might be the D (5 bases). CDR1 SGHTA and CDR2 FQGNSA come from the germline V gene. V lost 5 bases and J lost 8, with 15 bases in between. The CDR3 runs 14 residues. As DNA, the CDR3 is TGTGCCAGCAGCCCGGGGGTCCTTGGGGAAAAACTGTTTTTT. Encoded protein: CASSPGVLGEKLFF.

The chain uses TRBV5-4 and TRBJ1-1; D may be TRBD1 (5 bases). This CDR3 has 15 amino acids. Germline CDR1 and CDR2: SGHNT and YYREEE (reference sequence). The V end lost 4 bases, the J end lost 2 bases, and 15 bases lay between the germline ends. CDR3 bases: TGTGCCAGCAGCCAGGGCAGGGTGCGAAACACTGAAGCTTTCTTT. Translated, it gives CASSQGRVRNTEAFF.

This rearrangement joins TRBV11-3 to TRBJ2-1, with D maybe TRBD2 (6 bases). In germline, CDR1 is SGHNT, CDR2 YENEEA. The V gene lost 0 bases and the J gene lost 4 bases, with 13 bases spanning the gap. CDR3 length: 16 residues. The CDR3 DNA sequence: TGTGCCAGCAGCTTAGACGACCAGCGGGCTTACAATGAGCAGTTCTTC. It is translated as CASSLDDQRAYNEQFF.

V gene TRBV4-3 combines with J gene TRBJ2-7, with 7 bases matching TRBD1. With V trimmed by 4 bases and J by 3 bases, 15 bases remained unmatched. The CDR3 spans 17 residues. Germline V gene sequence: CDR1 LGHNA, CDR2 YSLEER. CDR3 residues: CASSPNSYAGDSYEQYF. CDR3 nucleotides: TGCGCCAGCAGCCCTAATTCCTATGCCGGGGACAGCTACGAGCAGTACTTC.

This clone was picked up one time. The chain links TRBV12-5 to TRBJ2-5; weak D call: TRBD2 (5 bases). The CDR3 spans 13 residues. Trimming left V 8 bases short and J 2 bases short, with 12 bases between. The germline CDR1 and CDR2 sequences are LGHNT and FRNRAP. CDR3 sequence (DNA): TGTGCTAGTTCGGGGAGTGGGCAAGAGACCCAGTACTTC. Residues: CASSGSGQETQYF.

The chain carries TRBV7-9 and TRBJ1-5; weak D call: TRBD1 (6 bases). This CDR3 is 14 amino acids long. CDR1 SEHNR and CDR2 FQNEAQ come from the germline V gene (reference sequence). Between the trimmed V and J ends, which lost 5 bases and 4 bases, there was a span of 12 bases. The CDR3 here is CASSLGQLNQPQHF. CDR3 bases: TGTGCCAGCAGCCTCGGACAGCTAAATCAGCCCCAGCATTTT.

The rearrangement joins TRBV5-4 to TRBJ2-3, with 8 bases fitting TRBD1. The length of the CDR3 is 17 residues. Germline loops: CDR1 SGHNT, CDR2 YYREEE (reference sequence). J was trimmed by 5 bases and V by 2 bases; bases with no gene match: 13. The DNA for the CDR3 is TGTGCCAGCAGCTTTCCCTTTTCCAGGGGGCAGAGAGATACGCAGTATTTT. It encodes CASSFPFSRGQRDTQYF.